This T cell receptor beta chain was sequenced in a study of human T cells and chemical hapten exposure. On the study more broadly: For the roughly 23-week duration of the study, patients were given weekly doses of diphenylcyclopropenone on the scalp.

The CDR3 has 14 residues. V was pared by 4 bases and J by 3 bases, with 4 bases of the junction left unmatched. The germline V gene encodes CDR1 DFQATT and CDR2 SNEGSKA (reference sequence). In TCRdb, the RACE reads were re-called with MiXCR into one record per CDR3 protein. The repertoire holds roughly 200,000 distinct CDR3 sequences, with around 24% as singletons. Time point reported: patch test 1, 2 weeks after DPC sensitization. The treatment denotes: therapeutic diphenylcyclopropenone sensitization with weekly scalp DPC. The source is a woman aged 45 to 65 with alopecia areata. Some clones in this sample may be carry-over from other donors' samples. This chain uses TRBV20-1 with TRBJ2-5, with TRBD2 matching over 11 bases. The sample here was whole blood, taken in connection with sensitization to the hapten diphenylcyclopropenone (DPC). CDR3: CSANPTSGEETQYF. CDR3 coding DNA: TGCAGTGCTAACCCGACTAGCGGGGAAGAGACCCAGTACTTC.